This T cell receptor (beta chain) was captured by sequencing in a study of blood T cell repertoires in COVID-19. Measured with immunoSEQ multiplex PCR; TCRdb has only the in-frame clones, and not every one. Of 150,000 or so clones listed, 81% were seen once; the top ten hold 9.5% to 12%. J gave up 5 bases and V 6 bases, and 6 bases lay outside the gene matches. CDR3 length: 14 residues. CDR1 LGHDT and CDR2 YNNKEL come from the germline V gene (reference sequence). This rearrangement joins TRBV3-1 (or the pseudogene TRBV3-2) to TRBJ1-1; 10 bases are shared with TRBD1. The source is a man in his fifties or sixties with active or convalescent COVID-19. The sequencing sample was made of peripheral blood. In nucleotides, the CDR3 is TGTGCCAGCAGGACCGGGACAGGGGATACTGAAGCTTTCTTT. Its protein product is CASRTGTGDTEAFF.